These 17 T cell receptor beta chains share one sample of origin, sequenced in a study of T cell repertoires in cytomegalovirus infection. Each CDR3 protein is one row after TCRdb ran MiXCR on the reads. The table has 700,000 to 850,000 distinct CDR3 sequences, approximately 30% seen once. No antigens are known for them. This specimen was cultured CD8+ T cells from PBMCs, taken from culture after CMV antigen stimulation. The receptors were sampled from a human donor in good health (CMV status not recorded). Some clones in this sample may be carry-over from other donors' samples.

Written as DNA, the CDR3 is TGCGCCAGCAGCGACGGGGGGGATGGGGCCAACGTCCTGACTTTC. This translates into CASSDGGDGANVLTF. The chain employs TRBV5-1 and TRBJ2-6; 8 nucleotides line up with TRBD2. The V gene's germline CDR1 is SGHRS and CDR2 YFSETQ. The V and J ends lost 4 bases and 3 bases, in that order; junction bases with no gene match: 3. There are 15 residues in the CDR3.

This clonotype was seen a few times. This chain connects TRBV6-1 to TRBJ2-7; D is ambiguous. Germline CDR1 and CDR2: MNHNS and SASEGT. CDR3 length: 12 amino acids. The V gene lost 2 bases and the J gene lost 7 bases, with 9 bases spanning the gap. The CDR3 sequence is CASSEPLWEQYF. The CDR3 DNA sequence: TGTGCCAGCAGTGAACCGTTGTGGGAGCAGTACTTC.

As to this clonotype: It is unclear where the CDR3 begins or ends on the DNA, so no DNA is shown, and the CDR3 is as TCRdb lists it. This chain uses TRBV4-1 with TRBJ1-6; the table gives TRBD1 as D, unverified against the DNA. The CDR3 is 21 residues long, counting both termini. Germline assignment: CDR1 MGHRA and CDR2 YSYEKL. The chain's CDR3 is CASRLSGQTDFPALYNSPLHF.

The chain couples TRBV10-3 to TRBJ1-2, with a tentative D call TRBD1 (5 bases). V shed 5 bases and J shed 5 bases, with 15 bases lying between them. Germline CDR1 ENHRY, CDR2 SYGVKD. The CDR3 sequence is 14 residues long. CDR3 bases: TGTGCCATCAGTTCGCAGGGTGTAGGGTATGGCTACACCTTC. Translation gives CAISSQGVGYGYTF.

The gene calls are TRBV18 and TRBJ2-1; tentatively, D is TRBD1 or TRBD2 (7 bases each). Deletions cut 3 bases from V and 3 bases from J, with 15 bases between. CDR3 length: 16 amino acids. Germline CDR1 reads KGHSH; CDR2 reads LQKENI. The CDR3 DNA reads as TGTGCCAGCTCACCGGAGCGGGACAGTCTCTACAATGAGCAGTTCTTC. As protein: CASSPERDSLYNEQFF.

The chain links TRBV20-1 to TRBJ2-3; no firm D call. Trimming took 3 bases from V and 2 from J, leaving 9 bases between them. The germline CDR1 and CDR2 sequences are DFQATT and SNEGSKA (reference sequence). CDR3 length: 13 residues. In DNA form, the CDR3 reads TGCAGTGCTAGGTCGCAGGACACAGATACGCAGTATTTT. Residues: CSARSQDTDTQYF.

This chain links TRBV4-1 with TRBJ2-1; 10 bases line up with TRBD2. The germline V gene encodes CDR1 MGHRA and CDR2 YSYEKL. The CDR3 has 19 amino acids. After removal of 1 base from V and 1 base from J, the junction contained 10 bases not matched to a gene. CDR3 sequence (DNA): TGCGCCAGCAGCCAAGGGCGCGGCAGCGGGGGGGCGTCCTACAATGAGCAGTTCTTC. Amino acids: CASSQGRGSGGASYNEQFF.

The genes are TRBV6-5 and TRBJ2-3, with 14 bases identical to TRBD2. V was pared by 5 bases and J by 4 bases, with 5 bases of the junction left unmatched. CDR3 length: 16 amino acids. Germline values: CDR1 MNHEY, CDR2 SVGAGI. CDR3 loop: CASSTRGLAGADTQYF. The CDR3 DNA reads TGTGCCAGCAGTACCCGGGGACTAGCGGGGGCAGATACGCAGTATTTT.

This chain connects TRBV12-3 or TRBV12-4 to TRBJ2-5; TRBD1 matches at 12 bases. This CDR3 is 14 amino acids long. J lost 5 bases, V lost 8 bases, and 6 bases had no gene match. CDR3 nucleotides: TGTGCCAGCGGGGTGGGACAGGGGGCTGAGACCCAGTACTTC. Translation gives CASGVGQGAETQYF.

In its sample, this clonotype was seen a few times. The chain has TRBV6-2 or TRBV6-3 and TRBJ2-7; 7 bases are shared with TRBD1. The CDR3 sequence is 12 residues long. Germline V lookup: CDR1 MNHEY, CDR2 SVGEGT. Trimming removed 4 bases from V and 6 bases from J; junction bases left unmatched: 3. CDR3 sequence reads: CASSSRGLEQYV. CDR3 sequence (DNA): TGTGCCAGCAGTTCGAGGGGGCTCGAGCAGTACGTC.

This sequence joins TRBV7-9 and TRBJ1-1; D remains ambiguous. Germline values: CDR1 SEHNR, CDR2 FQNEAQ (reference sequence). The CDR3 covers 15 residues. V shed 4 bases and J shed 4 bases, with 16 bases lying between them. DNA of the CDR3: TGTGCCAGCAGCTCCCAGCTCTGGGAAAGCACTGAAGCTTTCTTT. As protein: CASSSQLWESTEAFF.

The gene calls are TRBV19 and TRBJ1-2, with a weak D call TRBD1 (6 bases). Germline V gene lookup returns CDR1 LNHDA and CDR2 SQIVND (reference sequence). The CDR3 consists of 11 residues. V dropped 7 bases and J dropped 8 bases, with 11 bases sitting between them. This CDR3 is CASTTGWGYTF. In DNA form, the CDR3 reads TGTGCCAGTACCACAGGGTGGGGCTACACCTTC.

The chain uses TRBV28 and TRBJ2-4; either TRBD1 or TRBD2 may supply D (6 bases each). Germline CDR1 reads MDHEN; CDR2 reads SYDVKM. Trimming took 3 bases from V and 6 from J, leaving 12 bases between them. This CDR3 has 14 residues. CDR3 loop: CASSFGGRGNIQYF. In DNA, the CDR3 is TGTGCCAGCAGTTTTGGGGGGCGGGGAAACATTCAGTACTTC.

The V call is TRBV6-2 or TRBV6-3, the J call TRBJ2-3; 10 bases map to TRBD2. This CDR3 spans 16 amino acids. Germline CDR1 MNHEY, CDR2 SVGEGT. J was trimmed by 7 bases and V by 7 bases; bases with no gene match: 14. The CDR3 nucleotides read TGTGCCAGCAATCAACTCGGACTAGCGGTAGGATATACGCAGTATTTT. It yields the protein CASNQLGLAVGYTQYF.

The gene calls are TRBV27 and TRBJ1-1; the D gene is possibly TRBD1 (5 bases). Germline V gene data show CDR1 as MNHEY and CDR2 as SMNVEV (reference sequence). The CDR3 has 13 amino acids. Trimming pared 5 bases from V and 1 base from J, leaving 8 bases between. The CDR3 DNA is TGTGCCAGCAGTAAGGGGTCGAACACTGAAGCTTTCTTT. Protein sequence: CASSKGSNTEAFF.

This clonotype was found a few times. V and J are TRBV4-1 and TRBJ2-1; 9 bases are a match to TRBD2. CDR1 MGHRA and CDR2 YSYEKL come from the germline V gene. The CDR3 is made up of 16 amino acids. J was trimmed by 4 bases and V by 4 bases; bases with no gene match: 8. In DNA, the CDR3 is TGCGCCAGCAGCCCGCGAAGCGGGGGGATGTACAATGAGCAGTTCTTC. Protein sequence: CASSPRSGGMYNEQFF.

The V gene is TRBV6-2 or TRBV6-3, the J gene TRBJ2-7; TRBD2 is a possible D gene (6 bases). The CDR3 spans 15 residues. Germline V lookup: CDR1 MNHEY, CDR2 SVGEGT. Trimming removed 4 bases at V and 1 base at J, with 14 bases between. The CDR3 protein is CASSSRRENSYEQYV. As DNA, the CDR3 is TGTGCCAGCAGTTCCCGACGGGAGAATTCCTACGAGCAGTACGTC.